The T cell receptor (beta chain) under discussion was sequenced for a study of PD-1 blockade in classical Hodgkin lymphoma. This clone was observed a few times. Germline CDR1 is MNHEY and CDR2 is SVGAGI. V was pared by 5 bases and J by 3 bases, with 10 bases between. This CDR3 spans 13 amino acids. TCRdb keeps only in-frame clones here, not all; method: immunoSEQ multiplex PCR. Among about 150,000 clones, 78% were seen once, and the ten largest hold roughly 9.2%. Every patient experienced relapse after autologous stem cell transplantation, and brentuximab vedotin exposure varied. The chain employs TRBV6-5 and TRBJ1-1; no reliable D call. The clonotype comes from a human donor with classical Hodgkin lymphoma. The sequences come from peripheral blood mononuclear cells (PBMCs), collected before the second cycle of nivolumab. CDR3 loop: CASSEQSYTEAFF. CDR3 sequence (DNA): TGTGCCAGCAGTGAACAGTCTTACACTGAAGCTTTCTTT.